The next 21 T cell receptor beta chains were all read from a single sample in a study of shared T cell receptors in the human thymus. Only in-frame clones appear in the TCRdb table, and some are missing; sequencing was by immunoSEQ multiplex PCR. The table shows hundreds of thousands of clones, with around nine tenths occurring only once. These data were likewise used in another study, on human thymus T cells.

The sequencing input was thymocytes. The source of these receptors is a boy under two years old with a congenital heart defect.

The CDR3 DNA sequence: TGTGCCAGCAGTCCGACCTGGACGGGCAGGGATGAGCAGTTCTTC. Its protein is CASSPTWTGRDEQFF. J is TRBJ2-1 and V is TRBV28; tentatively, D is TRBD1 (5 bases). The germline CDR1 and CDR2 sequences are MDHEN and SYDVKM. CDR3 length: 15 residues. The ends were cut back, 5 bases at V and 8 bases at J, with 19 bases in the middle. Together with reference TRBV28 and TRBJ2-1, the CDR3 gives the full variable domain: DVKVTQSSRYLVKRTGEKVFLECVQDMDHENMFWYRQDPGLGLRLIYFSYDVKMKEKGDIPEGYSVSREKKERFSLILESASTNQTSMYLCASSPTWTGRDEQFFGPGTRLTVL.

The rearrangement uses TRBV25-1 and TRBJ2-2; the D gene is possibly TRBD1 (5 bases). The V end was cut by 5 bases, the J end by 4 bases, with 17 bases between. The CDR3 has 16 amino acids. Germline CDR1 reads MGHDK; CDR2 reads SYGVNS. In nucleotides, the CDR3 is TGTGCCAGCAGTTTAGGGGCTGCGAGTCCCACCGGGGAGCTGTTTTTT. Amino acids: CASSLGAASPTGELFF.

The gene calls are TRBV7-3 and TRBJ1-4; 7 nucleotides agree with TRBD1. V was clipped by 2 bases and J by 8 bases; unmatched bases: 8. This CDR3 region has 15 residues. Germline CDR1 and CDR2: SGHTA and FQGTGA. CDR3 in amino acids: CASSLDRVWDEKLFF. The CDR3 coding sequence is TGTGCCAGCAGCTTAGACAGGGTGTGGGACGAAAAACTGTTTTTT.

This rearrangement joins TRBV10-1 to TRBJ2-7, with TRBD2 as a possible D gene (5 bases). Germline V gives CDR1 WNHNN, CDR2 SYGVQD (reference sequence). Trimming stripped 2 bases from V and 7 bases from J, with 12 bases between. The CDR3 has 13 residues. CDR3 DNA: TGCGCCAGCAGTGAGAAGCGGAGGAGGGAGCAGTACTTC. The encoded protein is CASSEKRRREQYF.

This clone was counted a single time. The chain recombines TRBV25-1 with TRBJ2-7, with 7 bases aligning to TRBD2. The CDR3 is 13 residues long. The germline gives CDR1 MGHDK, CDR2 SYGVNS. The V segment lost 6 bases and the J segment 1 base; nucleotides outside the gene matches: 3. This CDR3 is CASRSGASYEQYF. In DNA, the CDR3 is TGTGCCAGCAGAAGCGGGGCGTCCTACGAGCAGTACTTC.

The chain couples TRBV9 to TRBJ1-3, with TRBD1 matching 8 bases. CDR3 length: 19 residues. CDR1 is SGDLS, CDR2 YYNGEE, per germline. V lost 0 bases, J lost 2 bases, and 13 bases stayed unmatched. The CDR3 region is CASSVAGGGQAPPGNTIYF. The CDR3 DNA sequence: TGTGCCAGCAGCGTAGCAGGAGGGGGACAGGCGCCTCCTGGAAACACCATATATTTT.

The rearrangement joins TRBV15 to TRBJ2-7, with 9 bases lining up with TRBD2. The CDR3 consists of 19 residues. The germline gives CDR1 LNHNV, CDR2 YYDKDF (reference sequence). Losses at the gene ends were 0 bases for V and 0 bases for J; bases not matched to a gene: 12. CDR3 nucleotides: TGTGCCACCAGCAGAGAACCCCCTACTAGCGGGCTGAGCTCCTACGAGCAGTACTTC. Translation gives CATSREPPTSGLSSYEQYF.

The V and J genes are TRBV19 and TRBJ1-6; D is undetermined. This CDR3 is built from 15 residues. V was pared by 7 bases and J by 7 bases, with 17 bases between. The germline CDR1 and CDR2 sequences are LNHDA and SQIVND (reference sequence). The CDR3, as DNA: TGTGCCAGTATCCCCTCGGACGGGAAAAATTCACCCCTCCACTTT. This translates into CASIPSDGKNSPLHF.

The chain links TRBV5-6 to TRBJ2-7, with TRBD1 as a possible D gene (6 bases). Germline CDR1 reads SGHDT; CDR2 reads YYEEEE. CDR3 length: 15 amino acids. Trimming took off 4 bases at V and 2 bases at J, with 16 bases between the two ends. The CDR3 DNA follows: TGTGCCAGCAGCGCCGCAGGGGACCCTGCCTACGAGCAGTACTTC. Its translation is CASSAAGDPAYEQYF. The full variable domain, its missing parts supplied by reference TRBV5-6 and TRBJ2-7, is DAGVTQSPTHLIKTRGQQVTLRCSPKSGHDTVSWYQQALGQGPQFIFQYYEEEERQRGNFPDRFSGHQFPNYSSELNVNALLLGDSALYLCASSAAGDPAYEQYFGPGTRLTVT.

The genes are TRBV30 and TRBJ2-3; 7 bases fit TRBD2. Germline CDR1 and CDR2: GTSNPN and SVGIG (reference sequence). J gave up 1 base and V 0 bases, and 7 bases lay outside the gene matches. The CDR3 sequence is 16 residues long. The CDR3 here is CAWSVRLRGGTDTQYF. CDR3 DNA: TGTGCCTGGAGTGTACGCCTTCGGGGGGGCACAGATACGCAGTATTTT.

V is TRBV19 and J is TRBJ2-7; tentatively, D is TRBD2 (5 bases). The V end was cut by 9 bases, the J end by 7 bases, with 19 bases between. The CDR3 has 13 residues. Germline lookup yields CDR1 LNHDA and CDR2 SQIVND (reference sequence). CDR3 region: CASLPNDSGEQYF. In DNA form, the CDR3 reads TGTGCCAGCCTCCCTAATGATTCGGGGGAGCAGTACTTC.

The chain is built from TRBV19 and TRBJ2-7; D unresolved. Deletions cut 0 bases from V and 3 bases from J, with 15 bases between. This CDR3 spans 16 amino acids. CDR1 is LNHDA and CDR2 is SQIVND in the germline V gene (reference sequence). This CDR3 reads CASSIDGGPRGYEQYF. CDR3 DNA sequence: TGTGCCAGTAGTATAGATGGTGGTCCGAGAGGCTACGAGCAGTACTTC.

The chain links TRBV7-9 to TRBJ1-2; the D gene is possibly TRBD1 (6 bases). Germline V gene lookup returns CDR1 SEHNR and CDR2 FQNEAQ (reference sequence). V lost 1 base to trimming and J lost 8 bases, with 8 bases between them. The CDR3 consists of 12 residues. The CDR3, as DNA: TGTGCCAGCAGCTTAGAGGGGGGGGGCTACACCTTC. This translates into CASSLEGGGYTF.

CDR3: CANLNRVGNEQFF. In DNA form, the CDR3 reads TGTGCCAACCTCAACAGGGTGGGGAATGAGCAGTTCTTC. The chain employs TRBV28 and TRBJ2-1, with a tentative D call TRBD1 (6 bases). The V gene's germline CDR1 is MDHEN and CDR2 SYDVKM. The V and J ends lost 10 bases and 7 bases respectively, with 17 bases between them. The CDR3 loop spans 13 amino acids. The complete variable domain, with remaining parts taken from reference TRBV28 and TRBJ2-1, reads DVKVTQSSRYLVKRTGEKVFLECVQDMDHENMFWYRQDPGLGLRLIYFSYDVKMKEKGDIPEGYSVSREKKERFSLILESASTNQTSMYLCANLNRVGNEQFFGPGTRLTVL.

The genes are TRBV28 and TRBJ2-7, with a tentative D call TRBD2 (5 bases). The ends were cut back, 2 bases at V and 2 bases at J, with 10 bases in the middle. Germline loops: CDR1 MDHEN, CDR2 SYDVKM. This CDR3 is 14 amino acids long. The CDR3 reads CASSLEGRTYEQYF. CDR3 sequence (DNA): TGTGCCAGCAGTTTAGAGGGCAGAACCTACGAGCAGTACTTC.

V and J are TRBV19 and TRBJ1-5; TRBD1 agrees at 9 bases. Trimming at V came to 5 bases and at J to 4 bases, leaving 6 bases not matched to a gene. The CDR3 loop spans 15 amino acids. Germline values: CDR1 LNHDA, CDR2 SQIVND (reference sequence). CDR3 nucleotide sequence: TGTGCCAGTAGTCCTCCCGGGACAGGGAATCAGCCCCAGCATTTT. Its protein product is CASSPPGTGNQPQHF.

V gene TRBV14 combines with J gene TRBJ2-1, with a possible D match to TRBD1 (6 bases). This CDR3 is built from 17 residues. V lost 3 bases and J 5 bases, leaving 20 bases between the germline ends. In germline, CDR1 is SGHDN, CDR2 FVKESK. The CDR3 region has the DNA TGTGCCAGCAGCCAGGGGGCGATTCGCGGCGGCGACAATGAGCAGTTCTTC. Translating it yields CASSQGAIRGGDNEQFF. Full variable domain (missing parts from reference TRBV14 and TRBJ2-1): EAGVTQFPSHSVIEKGQTVTLRCDPISGHDNLYWYRRVMGKEIKFLLHFVKESKQDESGMPNNRFLAERTGGTYSTLKVQPAELEDSGVYFCASSQGAIRGGDNEQFFGPGTRLTVL.

This clone was seen only once. The chain is built from TRBV14 and TRBJ1-1, with 7 positions matching TRBD1. Germline lookup yields CDR1 SGHDN and CDR2 FVKESK. The CDR3 is 16 amino acids. V lost 0 bases, J lost 7 bases, and 11 bases stayed unmatched. The CDR3 bases are TGTGCCAGCAGCCAAGAGGGGCGCAGGGGGGAGTATGAAGCTTTCTTT. It codes for CASSQEGRRGEYEAFF.

The chain carries TRBV14 and TRBJ2-5, with 7 bases lining up with TRBD1. The CDR3 runs 15 residues. The trim removed 5 bases at V and 2 bases at J, leaving 8 bases unmatched. Looked up from germline, CDR1 is SGHDN and CDR2 is FVKESK. CDR3 coding DNA: TGTGCCAGCAGCTTTCTTTCAGGGGGTCAAGAGACCCAGTACTTC. This gives the protein CASSFLSGGQETQYF. Based on the CDR3 plus reference TRBV14 and TRBJ2-5, the full variable domain is EAGVTQFPSHSVIEKGQTVTLRCDPISGHDNLYWYRRVMGKEIKFLLHFVKESKQDESGMPNNRFLAERTGGTYSTLKVQPAELEDSGVYFCASSFLSGGQETQYFGPGTRLLVL.

This chain connects TRBV4-2 to TRBJ2-7; 9 bases map to TRBD1. Germline CDR1 is LGHNA and CDR2 is YNFKEQ. The CDR3 length is 17 residues. V lost 0 bases to trimming and J lost 1 base; unmatched junction nucleotides: 7. The chain's CDR3 is CASSQDLGTGPSYEQYF. The CDR3 DNA follows: TGTGCCAGCAGCCAAGATTTGGGGACAGGGCCGTCCTACGAGCAGTACTTC.

This clone showed up just a few times. CDR3 amino acids: CASSQNPGVAGSDTQYF. The CDR3 DNA is TGTGCCAGCAGCCAGAACCCAGGGGTAGCGGGATCAGATACGCAGTATTTT. This chain connects TRBV14 to TRBJ2-3; 8 bases are shared with TRBD2. In germline, CDR1 is SGHDN, CDR2 FVKESK. This CDR3 has 17 amino acids. The V and J ends lost 3 bases and 4 bases, in that order; junction bases with no gene match: 12.